This T cell receptor beta chain is drawn from a study of blood T cell repertoires in COVID-19. Study in general: Samples of COVID-19 (acute and convalescent) were obtained from the United States, Italy and Spain. T cells, B-cell-depleted T cells, or PBMCs supplied cDNA or gDNA.

This clone was observed a single time. Trimming stripped 5 bases from V and 6 bases from J, with 10 bases between. The CDR3 spans 11 residues. The V gene's germline CDR1 is DFQATT and CDR2 SNEGSKA (reference sequence). Authors' data handling: Amplification with reference gene primers provided the estimates of nucleated cell counts. The assay was immunoSEQ multiplex PCR, and TCRdb's table has in-frame clones only and misses some. Clonal size and the V and J genes are those of that table, whereas D and trimming came from the DNA. This table holds a few hundred thousand clones, 85% found once. Sequencing was performed on peripheral blood. This TCR was recovered from a human donor in a cohort sampled during active COVID-19. The V call is TRBV20-1, the J call TRBJ1-2; D might be TRBD1 (6 bases). The CDR3 loop reads CSADYRDGYTF. The CDR3, as DNA: TGCAGTGCTGACTACAGGGATGGCTACACCTTC.